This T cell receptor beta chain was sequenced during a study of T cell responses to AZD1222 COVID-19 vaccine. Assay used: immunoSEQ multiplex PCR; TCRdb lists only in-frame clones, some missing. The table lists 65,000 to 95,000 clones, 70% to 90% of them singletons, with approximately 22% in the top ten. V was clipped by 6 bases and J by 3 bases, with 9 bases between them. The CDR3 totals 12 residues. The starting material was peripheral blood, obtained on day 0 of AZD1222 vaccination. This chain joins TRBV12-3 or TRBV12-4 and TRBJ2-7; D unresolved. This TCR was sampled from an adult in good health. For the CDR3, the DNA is TGTGCCAGCAGCCCTCCTTACTACGAGCAGTACTTC. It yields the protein CASSPPYYEQYF.